This T cell receptor beta chain was found in a study of cytomegalovirus exposure and HLA in healthy donors. Regarding the study as a whole: Most of the TCR beta V segments (in an earlier analysis) were productive either about 87% or about 30% of the time. The study found most TCR sequences rare, yet found some public TCRs in many donors. As was reported, the classifier diagnosed cytomegalovirus status with high specificity and sensitivity.

This PCR relied on a set of 60 Vbeta primers and 13 Jbeta primers. Here immunoSEQ multiplex PCR was the method, and the copy in TCRdb shows in-frame clones only, minus some. The repertoire holds about 100,000 clones, with around 80% as singletons. This clone appeared a few times. The antigen is undetermined. Per the germline V gene, CDR1 is MNHNY and CDR2 is SVGAGI (reference sequence). V shed 10 bases and J shed 0 bases, with 16 bases lying between them. The CDR3 loop spans 15 amino acids. This chain joins TRBV6-6 and TRBJ1-3; D is ambiguous. The sequence was collected from a woman aged 45-60 years in good health and CMV-seropositive. Sequences were obtained from PBMCs. The CDR3 is CAIGWEGGSGNTIYF. The CDR3 DNA is TGTGCCATCGGGTGGGAGGGAGGCTCTGGAAACACCATATATTTT.